This is a list of T cell receptor beta chains from one sample in a study of T cells in Graves' hyperthyroidism and ophthalmopathy. TCRdb analysed the multiplex PCR reads with MiXCR anew, one entry per CDR3 protein. This table holds around 560,000 distinct CDR3 sequences, roughly 17% found once. The material sequenced was blood. These receptors all come from a woman in her late teens or twenties with Graves' hyperthyroidism. The CDR3 runs from the conserved cysteine through the conserved F or W. Fields, in order: V gene, D gene, J gene, clone size, CDR3 DNA, CDR3 protein. The D gene is left open where the match is weak. Clone size is not always given. Where it is, it says once, few, many or a class for expanded clones.

v_gene: TRBV6-1
d_gene: -
j_gene: TRBJ2-6
abundance: many
CDR3nt: TGTGCCACCGGAACAGCCAGCTCTGGGGCCAACGTCCTGACTTTC
CDR3aa: CATGTASSGANVLTF

v_gene: TRBV7-8
d_gene: TRBD1
j_gene: TRBJ1-3
abundance: -
CDR3nt: TGTGCCAGCAGCTTAGGGACAGGGGGCTCTGGAAACACCATATATTTT
CDR3aa: CASSLGTGGSGNTIYF

v_gene: TRBV6-1
d_gene: -
j_gene: TRBJ2-3
abundance: many
CDR3nt: TGTGCCCTGCTGATAATTAGACAGTCATCCGTGCCAGATACGCAGTATTTT
CDR3aa: CALLIIRQSSVPDTQYF

v_gene: TRBV6-1
d_gene: -
j_gene: TRBJ1-3
abundance: few
CDR3nt: TGTGCCAGCTCGGCGAGCTCTGGAAACACCATATATTTT
CDR3aa: CASSASSGNTIYF

v_gene: TRBV28
d_gene: -
j_gene: TRBJ2-7
abundance: many
CDR3nt: TGTGCCAGCAGTTTGGCCAGGGGGGACGGATACGAGCAGTACTTC
CDR3aa: CASSLARGDGYEQYF

v_gene: TRBV12-3/TRBV12-4
d_gene: TRBD1
j_gene: TRBJ2-7
abundance: many
CDR3nt: TGTGCCAGCAGTCAAGACAGGGCGTCCTACGAGCAGTACTTC
CDR3aa: CASSQDRASYEQYF

v_gene: TRBV12-3/TRBV12-4
d_gene: -
j_gene: TRBJ1-6
abundance: -
CDR3nt: TGTGCCAGCAGTTTTAAGTTCGGCCCCAATAATTCACCCCTCCACTTT
CDR3aa: CASSFKFGPNNSPLHF

v_gene: TRBV7-9
d_gene: TRBD2
j_gene: TRBJ2-3
abundance: many
CDR3nt: TGTGCCAGCAGCTTAGGACTAGCGGCCTGCAGCACAGATACGCAGTATTTT
CDR3aa: CASSLGLAACSTDTQYF

v_gene: TRBV2
d_gene: -
j_gene: TRBJ2-7
abundance: -
CDR3nt: TGTGCCAGCCGCCGAGAGGGGCTCTACGAGCAGTACTTC
CDR3aa: CASRREGLYEQYF

v_gene: TRBV28
d_gene: -
j_gene: TRBJ2-4
abundance: few
CDR3nt: TGTGCCAGCAGTTCGCCCGGACGAGAAAACATTCAGTACTTC
CDR3aa: CASSSPGRENIQYF

v_gene: TRBV2
d_gene: -
j_gene: TRBJ2-2
abundance: -
CDR3nt: TGTGCCAGCAAAAGGGACAACTCGAACACCGGGGAGCTGTTTTTT
CDR3aa: CASKRDNSNTGELFF

v_gene: TRBV7-9
d_gene: TRBD2
j_gene: TRBJ2-5
abundance: -
CDR3nt: TGTGCCAGCAGCTTGAGCGGGAGGTTTGAGACCCAGTACTTC
CDR3aa: CASSLSGRFETQYF

v_gene: TRBV20-1
d_gene: -
j_gene: TRBJ1-4
abundance: many
CDR3nt: TGCAGTGCTAGAGATTCGGGCAGGGGCACTAATGAAAAACTGTTTTTT
CDR3aa: CSARDSGRGTNEKLFF

v_gene: TRBV5-1
d_gene: TRBD1
j_gene: TRBJ2-1
abundance: many
CDR3nt: TGCGCCAGCAGCTTCGGGACAGGGGGAGGCAATGAGCAGTTCTTC
CDR3aa: CASSFGTGGGNEQFF

v_gene: TRBV11-2
d_gene: -
j_gene: TRBJ2-5
abundance: few
CDR3nt: TGTGCCAGCAGCTTGGCAGGGATTGAGACCCAGTACTTC
CDR3aa: CASSLAGIETQYF

v_gene: TRBV2
d_gene: TRBD1
j_gene: TRBJ1-5
abundance: -
CDR3nt: TGTGCCAGCAGTAACAGGGGAAATCAGCCCCGGCATTTT
CDR3aa: CASSNRGNQPRHF

v_gene: TRBV20-1
d_gene: TRBD1
j_gene: TRBJ2-2
abundance: -
CDR3nt: TGCAGTGCTTTGGGGCAGGGGGCTTCCCACGGGAACACCGGGGAGCTGTTTTTT
CDR3aa: CSALGQGASHGNTGELFF

v_gene: TRBV5-1
d_gene: -
j_gene: TRBJ2-7
abundance: many
CDR3nt: TGCGCCAGCAGCTGGGGGGACACCGGAGGGGAGCAGTACTTC
CDR3aa: CASSWGDTGGEQYF

v_gene: TRBV29-1
d_gene: -
j_gene: TRBJ2-2
abundance: few
CDR3nt: TGCAGCGTTGATGTCGGGGAGCTGTTTTTT
CDR3aa: CSVDVGELFF

v_gene: TRBV3-1
d_gene: TRBD2
j_gene: TRBJ2-1
abundance: few
CDR3nt: TGTGCCAGCAGCCAAGGGGACTACGGATACAATGAGCAGTTCTTC
CDR3aa: CASSQGDYGYNEQFF

v_gene: TRBV12-3/TRBV12-4
d_gene: -
j_gene: TRBJ2-3
abundance: many
CDR3nt: TGTGCCAGCAGTTTTTTGAGAAATACAGATACGCAGTATTTT
CDR3aa: CASSFLRNTDTQYF

v_gene: TRBV12-3/TRBV12-4
d_gene: TRBD2
j_gene: TRBJ2-2
abundance: many
CDR3nt: TGTGCCAGCTCTCGGCGGGGGGACACCGGGGAGCTGTTTTTT
CDR3aa: CASSRRGDTGELFF

v_gene: TRBV11-2
d_gene: -
j_gene: TRBJ1-4
abundance: few
CDR3nt: TGTGCCAGCAGCTTAGTCGGGACCCCGGCAGGGGAAAAACTGTTTTTT
CDR3aa: CASSLVGTPAGEKLFF

v_gene: TRBV30
d_gene: TRBD2
j_gene: TRBJ2-2
abundance: -
CDR3nt: TGTGCCTGGAGTGGCGGGAGCTCCTGGGAGCTGTTTTTT
CDR3aa: CAWSGGSSWELFF

v_gene: TRBV5-1
d_gene: TRBD1
j_gene: TRBJ1-5
abundance: many
CDR3nt: TGCGCCAGCCGTCTGACAGGGCTCAATCAGCCCCAGCATTTT
CDR3aa: CASRLTGLNQPQHF

v_gene: TRBV7-9
d_gene: -
j_gene: TRBJ1-1
abundance: -
CDR3nt: TGTGCCAGCAGCTTGCCAGGAGCGAACACTGAAGCTTTCTTT
CDR3aa: CASSLPGANTEAFF

v_gene: TRBV3-1
d_gene: -
j_gene: TRBJ2-2
abundance: -
CDR3nt: TGTGCCAGCAGCCAAAACGTCGGCGTCGCCGGGGAGCTGTTTTTT
CDR3aa: CASSQNVGVAGELFF

v_gene: TRBV20-1
d_gene: -
j_gene: TRBJ1-2
abundance: few
CDR3nt: TGCAGTGCTAGAGGGCAGGGAAACTATGGCTACACCTTC
CDR3aa: CSARGQGNYGYTF

v_gene: TRBV7-8
d_gene: -
j_gene: TRBJ1-5
abundance: many
CDR3nt: TGTGCCAGCAGCTTAGGCAGGGGATCCCAGCCCCAGCATTTT
CDR3aa: CASSLGRGSQPQHF

v_gene: TRBV2
d_gene: -
j_gene: TRBJ1-4
abundance: -
CDR3nt: TGTGCCAGCAGTGAAGGGGGCCTTCAGGAAAAACTGTTTTTT
CDR3aa: CASSEGGLQEKLFF

v_gene: TRBV10-3
d_gene: TRBD2
j_gene: TRBJ2-7
abundance: -
CDR3nt: TGTGCCACCCAAGCGGGACTCTCCTACGAGCAGTACTTC
CDR3aa: CATQAGLSYEQYF

v_gene: TRBV6-1
d_gene: -
j_gene: TRBJ2-2
abundance: -
CDR3nt: TGTGCCAGCAGTTCCCTTGTCTCCAGGGAGCTGTTTTTT
CDR3aa: CASSSLVSRELFF

v_gene: TRBV6-1
d_gene: -
j_gene: TRBJ2-1
abundance: -
CDR3nt: TGTGCCAGCAGCCTGACTAGGACTGAGGGCAATGAGCAGTTCTTC
CDR3aa: CASSLTRTEGNEQFF

v_gene: TRBV20-1
d_gene: -
j_gene: TRBJ2-1
abundance: -
CDR3nt: TGCAGTGCATGGGCGTACAATGAGCAGTTCTTC
CDR3aa: CSAWAYNEQFF

v_gene: TRBV20-1
d_gene: TRBD1
j_gene: TRBJ1-5
abundance: -
CDR3nt: TGCAGTGCCCCACCCCAGACAGGGCCTATTAGGAATCAGCCCCAGCATTTT
CDR3aa: CSAPPQTGPIRNQPQHF

v_gene: TRBV19
d_gene: -
j_gene: TRBJ1-5
abundance: many
CDR3nt: TGTGCCAGTAGTCCTCGGACCCCGCAGGGCAATCAGCCCCAGCATTTT
CDR3aa: CASSPRTPQGNQPQHF

v_gene: TRBV3-1
d_gene: -
j_gene: TRBJ2-3
abundance: many
CDR3nt: TGTGCCAGCAGCCAAATCTTGATCACAGATACGCAGTATTTT
CDR3aa: CASSQILITDTQYF

v_gene: TRBV19
d_gene: TRBD1
j_gene: TRBJ1-5
abundance: -
CDR3nt: TGTGCCAGTAGTACACAGGGGAGTGGTCAGCCCCAGCATTTT
CDR3aa: CASSTQGSGQPQHF

v_gene: TRBV7-8
d_gene: -
j_gene: TRBJ1-1
abundance: many
CDR3nt: TGTGCCAGCAGCCCAACAGGGTCTATGAACACTGAAGCTTTCTTT
CDR3aa: CASSPTGSMNTEAFF

v_gene: TRBV18
d_gene: -
j_gene: TRBJ1-2
abundance: few
CDR3nt: TGTGCCAGCTCTCCTAGTAAAGGGGGAGTTAACTATGGCTACACCTTC
CDR3aa: CASSPSKGGVNYGYTF

v_gene: TRBV27
d_gene: -
j_gene: TRBJ1-2
abundance: many
CDR3nt: TGTGCCAGCAGTAGCGCCCTTCGACAGTTCCTTAACTATGGCTACACCTTC
CDR3aa: CASSSALRQFLNYGYTF

v_gene: TRBV3-1
d_gene: -
j_gene: TRBJ1-2
abundance: -
CDR3nt: TGTGCCAGCAGCCAAGGGGGAACCTCCAAGGCCGCTTGGTATGGCTACACCTTC
CDR3aa: CASSQGGTSKAAWYGYTF

v_gene: TRBV2
d_gene: TRBD2
j_gene: TRBJ2-1
abundance: many
CDR3nt: TGTGCCAGCAGTTCACTTAGCGGGGGCCGCTACAATGAGCAGTTCTTC
CDR3aa: CASSSLSGGRYNEQFF

v_gene: TRBV28
d_gene: TRBD2
j_gene: TRBJ2-1
abundance: -
CDR3nt: TGTGCCAGCAGTTCAATGATAGCGGGCCTCAATGAGCAGTTCTTC
CDR3aa: CASSSMIAGLNEQFF

v_gene: TRBV6-1
d_gene: TRBD1
j_gene: TRBJ1-5
abundance: -
CDR3nt: TGTGCCAGCAGTGAGGGACAGGGCTATCATCAGCCCCAGCATTTT
CDR3aa: CASSEGQGYHQPQHF

v_gene: TRBV7-2
d_gene: -
j_gene: TRBJ2-7
abundance: many
CDR3nt: TGTGCCAGCAGCTTTAGGGGCGAGTACGAGCAGTACTTC
CDR3aa: CASSFRGEYEQYF

v_gene: TRBV20-1
d_gene: TRBD1
j_gene: TRBJ1-3
abundance: few
CDR3nt: TGCAGTGCTGGAGGTGACAGGGCTGGAAACACCATATATTTT
CDR3aa: CSAGGDRAGNTIYF

v_gene: TRBV10-3
d_gene: -
j_gene: TRBJ2-5
abundance: -
CDR3nt: TGTGCCATCAGTGAGATCCAAGAGACCCAGTACTTC
CDR3aa: CAISEIQETQYF

v_gene: TRBV20-1
d_gene: TRBD1
j_gene: TRBJ2-7
abundance: few
CDR3nt: TGCAGTGCAAAGCCAGGGGGCGTGAACGAGCAGTACTTC
CDR3aa: CSAKPGGVNEQYF

v_gene: TRBV5-1
d_gene: -
j_gene: TRBJ1-2
abundance: -
CDR3nt: TGCGCCAGCAGCTTCCTTGGCGTGGGTGGCTACACCTTC
CDR3aa: CASSFLGVGGYTF

v_gene: TRBV6-1
d_gene: -
j_gene: TRBJ2-1
abundance: -
CDR3nt: TGTGCCAGCAGTGAAGCGCCGACAGCCTACAATGAGCAGTTCTTC
CDR3aa: CASSEAPTAYNEQFF

v_gene: TRBV6-1
d_gene: -
j_gene: TRBJ1-4
abundance: -
CDR3nt: TGTGCCAGCAGGCAGTCGGGGGGCCTTTGGGAAAAACTGTTTTTT
CDR3aa: CASRQSGGLWEKLFF

v_gene: TRBV5-1
d_gene: -
j_gene: TRBJ1-1
abundance: many
CDR3nt: TGCGCCAGCAGCTTGATGGGAATGAACACTGAAGCTTTCTTT
CDR3aa: CASSLMGMNTEAFF

v_gene: TRBV9
d_gene: -
j_gene: TRBJ1-3
abundance: -
CDR3nt: TGTGCCAGCAGCGTAAGATGGGAGAGTGACACCATATATTTT
CDR3aa: CASSVRWESDTIYF

v_gene: TRBV6-1
d_gene: -
j_gene: TRBJ1-2
abundance: few
CDR3nt: TGTGCCAGCACTATGCCCGGGCAGGGTGACGGCTACACCTTC
CDR3aa: CASTMPGQGDGYTF

v_gene: TRBV12-3/TRBV12-4
d_gene: -
j_gene: TRBJ1-2
abundance: -
CDR3nt: TGTGCCAGCAGTTTTCGTAGGGGGGGCGTCGGCTACACCTTC
CDR3aa: CASSFRRGGVGYTF

v_gene: TRBV6-1
d_gene: TRBD2
j_gene: TRBJ2-5
abundance: -
CDR3nt: TGTGCCAGCAGGGATGGACTAGCGGGGAACTATAGGACCCAGTACTTC
CDR3aa: CASRDGLAGNYRTQYF

v_gene: TRBV6-1
d_gene: TRBD2
j_gene: TRBJ2-1
abundance: -
CDR3nt: TGTGCCAGCAGTCGGGGGGGCGGGGATGAGCAGTTCTTC
CDR3aa: CASSRGGGDEQFF

v_gene: TRBV2
d_gene: -
j_gene: TRBJ2-3
abundance: many
CDR3nt: TGTGCCAGCAGTGAAGCGCTTCAGGCGCGTCTGGGCACAGATACGCAGTATTTT
CDR3aa: CASSEALQARLGTDTQYF